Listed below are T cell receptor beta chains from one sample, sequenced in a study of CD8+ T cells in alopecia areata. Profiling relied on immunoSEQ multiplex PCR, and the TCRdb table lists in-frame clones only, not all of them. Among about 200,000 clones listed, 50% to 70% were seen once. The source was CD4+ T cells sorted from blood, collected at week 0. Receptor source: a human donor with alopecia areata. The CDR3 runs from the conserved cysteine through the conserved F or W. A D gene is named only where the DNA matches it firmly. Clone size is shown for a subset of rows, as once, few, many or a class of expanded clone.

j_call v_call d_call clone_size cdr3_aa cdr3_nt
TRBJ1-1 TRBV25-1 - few CASGLNTEAFF TGTGCCAGCGGACTTAACACTGAAGCTTTCTTT
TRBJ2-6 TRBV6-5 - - CASSYSYSSGANVLTF TGTGCCAGCAGTTACTCGTACTCCTCTGGGGCCAACGTCCTGACTTTC
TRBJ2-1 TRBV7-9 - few CAIEGGYNEQFF TGTGCCATCGAAGGGGGGTACAATGAGCAGTTCTTC
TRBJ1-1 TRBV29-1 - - CSVEDLWQNTEAFF TGCAGCGTTGAAGATCTATGGCAGAACACTGAAGCTTTCTTT
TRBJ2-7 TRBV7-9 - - CASGSPSADTSYEQYF TGTGCCAGCGGGTCACCTAGTGCGGACACCTCCTACGAGCAGTACTTC
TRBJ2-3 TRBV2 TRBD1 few CASSEGQGFDTQYF TGTGCCAGCAGTGAAGGACAGGGATTCGATACGCAGTATTTT
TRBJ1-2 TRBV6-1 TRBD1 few CASNSGGSNYGYTF TGTGCCAGCAATTCAGGGGGGAGTAACTATGGCTACACCTTC
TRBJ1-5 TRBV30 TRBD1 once CAWSRLDRGDQPQHF TGTGCCTGGAGTCGCCTGGACAGGGGCGATCAGCCCCAGCATTTT
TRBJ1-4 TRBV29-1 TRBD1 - CSVDRGAGEKLFF TGCAGCGTGGACAGGGGAGCTGGTGAAAAACTGTTTTTT
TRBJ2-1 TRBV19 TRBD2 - CASSTLAGAGNEQFF TGTGCCAGTAGTACACTAGCGGGAGCCGGCAATGAGCAGTTCTTC
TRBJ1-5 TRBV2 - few CASSEGVSRAQHF TGTGCCAGCAGTGAAGGCGTCTCGAGGGCCCAGCATTTT
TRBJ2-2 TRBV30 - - CAWSHLGQGTPAGELFF TGTGCCTGGAGTCATTTGGGGCAGGGGACACCCGCCGGGGAGCTGTTTTTT
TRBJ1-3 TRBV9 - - CASSVAAANSGNTIYF TGTGCCAGCAGCGTTGCTGCAGCGAACTCTGGAAACACCATATATTTT
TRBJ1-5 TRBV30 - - CAWSVRGLYSNQPQHF TGTGCCTGGAGTGTGAGGGGACTTTATAGCAATCAGCCCCAGCATTTT
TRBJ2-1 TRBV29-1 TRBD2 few CSAREGSSYNEQFF TGCAGCGCTCGGGAGGGGAGCTCCTACAATGAGCAGTTCTTC
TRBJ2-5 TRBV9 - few CASSVEGGGVQETQYF TGTGCCAGCAGCGTAGAAGGCGGAGGAGTACAAGAGACCCAGTACTTC
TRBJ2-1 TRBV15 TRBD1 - CATSSRRKHLRDRGNYEQFF TGTGCCACCAGCAGCCGTCGAAAACACCTGCGGGACAGGGGGAACTATGAGCAGTTCTTC
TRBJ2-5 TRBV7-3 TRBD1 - CASSNLPGQRETQYF TGTGCCAGCAGCAATCTCCCGGGACAGAGGGAGACCCAGTACTTC
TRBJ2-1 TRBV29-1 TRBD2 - CSVVTGLAGGRQFF TGCAGCGTAGTAACGGGACTAGCGGGAGGGAGGCAGTTCTTC
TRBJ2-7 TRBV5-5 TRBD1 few CASSLGTGDPYEQYF TGTGCCAGCAGCCTCGGGACAGGGGACCCCTACGAGCAGTACTTC
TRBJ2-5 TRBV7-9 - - CASSLRAETQYF TGTGCCAGCAGCCTCCGGGCCGAGACCCAGTACTTC
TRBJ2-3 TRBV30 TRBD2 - CAWFPGLAGRGDTQYF TGTGCCTGGTTCCCGGGACTAGCGGGAAGGGGAGATACGCAGTATTTT
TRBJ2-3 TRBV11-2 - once CASSLGYDTQYF TGTGCCAGCAGCTTAGGCTACGATACGCAGTATTTT
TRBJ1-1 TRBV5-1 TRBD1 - CASSLRQGGRNTEAFF TGCGCCAGCAGCCTCCGACAGGGGGGACGGAACACTGAAGCTTTCTTT
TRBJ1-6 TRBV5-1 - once CASSPGGGPHSPLHF TGCGCCAGCAGCCCGGGCGGCGGACCCCATTCACCCCTCCACTTT
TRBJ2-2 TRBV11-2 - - CASSDRRVAVNTGELFF TGTGCCAGCAGCGACCGCAGGGTGGCGGTTAACACCGGGGAGCTGTTTTTT
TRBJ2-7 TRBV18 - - CASSPLTVSYEQYF TGTGCCAGCTCACCACTTACAGTCTCCTACGAGCAGTACTTC
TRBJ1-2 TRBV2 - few CASMELKGRIGYTF TGTGCCAGCATGGAGCTGAAGGGCAGGATTGGCTACACCTTC
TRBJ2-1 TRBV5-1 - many CASSLDTGSYNEQFF TGCGCCAGCAGCTTGGACACGGGCTCCTACAATGAGCAGTTCTTC
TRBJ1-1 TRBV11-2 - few CASSFFSVGRTNTEAFF TGTGCCAGCAGCTTTTTCTCCGTTGGTAGGACGAACACTGAAGCTTTCTTT
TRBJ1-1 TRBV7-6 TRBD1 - CASSLVSGGENTEAFF TGTGCCAGCAGCTTAGTGTCAGGGGGGGAGAACACTGAAGCTTTCTTT
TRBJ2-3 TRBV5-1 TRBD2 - CASSSVWGGSTDTQYF TGCGCCAGCAGCTCCGTATGGGGGGGGTCCACAGATACGCAGTATTTT
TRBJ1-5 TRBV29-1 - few CSVGGDRGNNQPQHF TGCAGCGTTGGCGGCGACCGAGGGAACAATCAGCCCCAGCATTTT
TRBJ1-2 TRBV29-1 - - CSVLRGYTF TGCAGCGTTCTCAGGGGCTACACCTTC
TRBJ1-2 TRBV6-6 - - CASSQDIYGYTF TGTGCCAGCAGTCAGGACATTTATGGCTACACCTTC
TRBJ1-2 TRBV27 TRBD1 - CASSSRTGPIYGYTF TGTGCCAGCAGTTCCAGGACAGGACCCATCTATGGCTACACCTTC
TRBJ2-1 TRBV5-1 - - CASSLERNVNEQFF TGCGCCAGCAGCTTGGAAAGGAATGTCAATGAGCAGTTCTTC
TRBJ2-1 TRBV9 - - CASSVEVGRTYNEQFF TGTGCCAGCAGCGTAGAAGTGGGAAGGACCTACAATGAGCAGTTCTTC
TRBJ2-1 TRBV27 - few CASRISSIDSYNEQFF TGTGCCAGCAGAATTTCTAGTATTGACTCCTACAATGAGCAGTTCTTC
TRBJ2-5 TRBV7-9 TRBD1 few CASSLERDRGQETQYF TGTGCCAGCAGCTTAGAGCGGGACAGGGGGCAAGAGACCCAGTACTTC
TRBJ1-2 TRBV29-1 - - CSVGGGEYGYTF TGCAGCGTTGGCGGAGGGGAATATGGCTACACCTTC
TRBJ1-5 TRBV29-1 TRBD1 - CSAGQGDSNQPQHF TGCAGCGCGGGACAGGGGGACAGCAATCAGCCCCAGCATTTT
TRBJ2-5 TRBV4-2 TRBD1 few CASSQGQGAETQYF TGTGCCAGCAGCCAGGGACAGGGGGCTGAGACCCAGTACTTC
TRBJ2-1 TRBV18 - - CASSPKLLPQESSYNEQFF TGTGCCAGCTCACCAAAACTGCTCCCCCAGGAGAGCTCCTACAATGAGCAGTTCTTC
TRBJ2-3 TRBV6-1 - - CASSSSTDTQYF TGTGCCAGCAGCAGTAGCACAGATACGCAGTATTTT
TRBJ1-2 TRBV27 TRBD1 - CASSPTDRGLPLGYTF TGTGCCAGCAGCCCCACTGACAGGGGGCTCCCCCTTGGCTACACCTTC
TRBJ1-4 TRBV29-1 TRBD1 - CSVRQGRGEKLFF TGCAGCGTACGACAGGGGCGGGGCGAAAAACTGTTTTTT
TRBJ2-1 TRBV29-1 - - CSVEDLRGDNNEQFF TGCAGCGTTGAAGATCTTAGGGGAGATAACAATGAGCAGTTCTTC
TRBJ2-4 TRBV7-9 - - CASSPEGGLLNIQYF TGTGCCAGCAGCCCAGAGGGGGGGCTCTTAAACATTCAGTACTTC
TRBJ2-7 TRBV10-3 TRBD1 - CAILRQGNRLGYEQYF TGTGCCATCCTACGACAGGGGAATCGTCTCGGCTACGAGCAGTACTTC
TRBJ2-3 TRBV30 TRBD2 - CACLLAGNTDTQYF TGTGCCTGCCTGCTAGCGGGGAACACAGATACGCAGTATTTT
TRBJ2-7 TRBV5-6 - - CASTGYTYSSYEQYF TGTGCCAGCACAGGCTACACTTATAGCTCCTACGAGCAGTACTTC
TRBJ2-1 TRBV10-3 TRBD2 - CAISWTSGGYNEQFF TGTGCCATCAGTTGGACTAGCGGGGGGTACAATGAGCAGTTCTTC
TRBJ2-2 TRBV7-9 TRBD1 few CASSWGQYTGELFF TGTGCCAGCAGCTGGGGACAGTACACCGGGGAGCTGTTTTTT
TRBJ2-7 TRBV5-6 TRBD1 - CASNLLRDRAYEQYF TGTGCCAGCAACTTGCTCCGGGACAGGGCCTACGAGCAGTACTTC